This TCR beta chain was obtained from a study of T cell responses to AZD1222 COVID-19 vaccine. Study summary: Second-dose intervals of approximately 4 or approximately 12 weeks were pooled. Study-level points and caveats: Nearly half of unique spike-specific TCRs reportedly avoided B.1.351 and B.1.1.7 mutated regions. Clonal diversity may have been underestimated, and the donors were mostly white British, with more females than males. Two doses of AZD1222 preceded a rise in Spike-specific TCR breadth and depth.

Sequenced by immunoSEQ multiplex PCR; TCRdb stores in-frame clones only, minus some. The sample yields fewer than 120,000 clones, 80% to 95% seen once. The germline CDR1 and CDR2 sequences are MNHEY and SVGAGI. The CDR3 contains 15 residues. V lost 6 bases and J lost 7; bases outside the gene matches: 5. Concerning this clone itself: Its antigen is unknown.

The sample in question was peripheral blood, obtained on day 0 of AZD1222 vaccination. The J gene is TRBJ2-2, the V gene TRBV6-5, with 13 bases aligning to TRBD2. The receptor comes from an adult in good health. This CDR3 reads CASSQTSGGSGELFF. The DNA for the CDR3 is TGTGCCAGCAGCCAGACTAGCGGGGGGAGCGGGGAGCTGTTTTTT.